This T cell receptor (beta chain) is drawn from a study of OX40 agonist ivuxolimab in advanced cancers. Repertoires were generated with immunoSEQ multiplex PCR, while TCRdb's copy carries only in-frame clones and drops some. Of 68,000 or so clones in the sample, 85% to 95% were seen once. V lost 5 bases to trimming and J lost 7 bases, with 11 bases between them. The V gene's germline CDR1 is MNHEY and CDR2 SVGAGI. The CDR3 contains 12 residues. This clonotype was sampled from an adult with an advanced solid tumor such as melanoma, head and neck, liver or kidney cancer. J is TRBJ1-2 and V is TRBV6-5, with a weak D call TRBD1 (6 bases). This specimen consisted of CD4+ or CD8+ T cells sorted from blood, obtained in a trial of the OX40 agonist ivuxolimab. Written as DNA, the CDR3 is TGTGCCAGCAGTGTCTCAGGGGTTGGCTACACCTTC. It is translated as CASSVSGVGYTF.